Below, 14 T cell receptor beta chains from the same sample are listed, as sequenced in a study of T cell responses to AZD1222 COVID-19 vaccine (dated by TCRdb to the early 2020s). The sample's time point label is to be understood as: baseline before first vaccination. The method was the immunoSEQ multiplex PCR assay. The immuneACCESS repertoire file appears here via TCRdb, limited to in-frame rearrangements. These files lack a portion of the clones; in checked studies, under half of the deficit traces to unresolved V genes, and the cause of the others is not known. A total of around 190,000 clones appear in this sample, just over 85% of them only once. Approximately 0.49% of the sample belongs to the ten largest clones. The material sequenced was peripheral blood, taken on day 0 of AZD1222 vaccination. These receptors came from an adult in good health.

The rearrangement joins TRBV29-1 to TRBJ2-1, with 8 bases aligning to TRBD2. Germline CDR1 is SQVTM and CDR2 is ANQGSEA. This CDR3 is 13 amino acids long. With V trimmed by 4 bases and J by 7 bases, 6 bases remained unmatched. DNA of the CDR3: TGCAGCGTTGTCGGGGGGGCCGTAAATGAGCAGTTCTTC. Its translation is CSVVGGAVNEQFF.

This sequence joins TRBV5-6 and TRBJ2-2; D possibly corresponds to TRBD2 (5 bases). CDR1 is SGHDT, CDR2 YYEEEE, per germline. The CDR3 sequence is 16 residues long. V was trimmed by 5 bases and J by 2 bases, leaving 16 bases between them. CDR3 sequence reads: CASRMELEGNTGELFF. CDR3 nucleotide sequence: TGTGCCAGCAGGATGGAACTAGAGGGTAACACCGGGGAGCTGTTTTTT.

J is TRBJ1-5 and V is TRBV7-8; perhaps TRBD1 as D (5 bases). The V gene lost 2 bases and the J gene lost 2 bases, with 13 bases spanning the gap. Germline CDR1 reads SGHVS; CDR2 reads FQNEAQ. This CDR3 comprises 16 residues. The DNA for the CDR3 is TGTGCCAGCAGCTTAAGAGGGGATTTTGGCAATCAGCCCCAGCATTTT. Translated: CASSLRGDFGNQPQHF. Looking up the rest from reference TRBV7-8 and TRBJ1-5 gives the full variable domain: GAGVSQSPRYKVAKRGQDVALRCDPISGHVSLFWYQQALGQGPEFLTYFQNEAQLDKSGLPSDRFFAERPEGSVSTLKIQRTQQEDSAVYLCASSLRGDFGNQPQHFGDGTRLSIL.

The V call is TRBV28, the J call TRBJ2-3; TRBD2 might be the D (6 bases). There are 18 residues in the CDR3. Germline V gives CDR1 MDHEN, CDR2 SYDVKM. V gave up 5 bases and J gave up 8 bases, with 29 bases separating them. CDR3 coding DNA: TGTGCCAGCAGTCCTCTACTAGCCCCCCCACCGGGCCACCGTACGCAGTATTTT. Its protein is CASSPLLAPPPGHRTQYF.

The rearrangement joins TRBV18 to TRBJ1-6, with 7 bases aligning to TRBD1. V trimming: 0 bases; J trimming: 7 bases; junction bases outside the gene matches: 3. The germline CDR1 and CDR2 sequences are KGHSH and LQKENI. The CDR3 runs to 15 residues. The CDR3 sequence is CASSPPRGNNSPLHF. In DNA, the CDR3 is TGTGCCAGCTCACCACCCAGGGGGAACAATTCACCCCTCCACTTT.

Only one count was recorded for this clone. The V and J genes are TRBV6-4 and TRBJ1-1; D may be TRBD1 (5 bases). Germline V gene data show CDR1 as MRHNA and CDR2 as SNTAGT. This CDR3 contains 14 residues. Deletions cut 3 bases from V and 1 base from J, with 9 bases between. In DNA form, the CDR3 reads TGTGCCAGCAGTGATGGGACCGAGAACACTGAAGCTTTCTTT. It translates to CASSDGTENTEAFF.

This clone has only a few counts. J is TRBJ2-1 and V is TRBV29-1, with D perhaps TRBD2 (5 bases). The CDR3 spans 13 residues. With 4 bases removed from V and 5 bases from J, the gap between germline ends came to 12 bases. Germline-derived CDR1 and CDR2 are SQVTM and ANQGSEA. The CDR3 loop is CSVAGVPNNEQFF. DNA for the CDR3: TGCAGCGTTGCCGGGGTTCCAAACAATGAGCAGTTCTTC.

The chain couples TRBV9 to TRBJ1-4, with TRBD1 matching over 8 bases. The V gene end was trimmed by 4 bases and the J gene end by 7 bases; junction bases not matched to a gene: 6. Germline V CDR1 and CDR2: SGDLS, YYNGEE. The CDR3 covers 14 residues. This chain's CDR3 is CASSTGQGFEKLFF. The DNA for the CDR3 is TGTGCCAGCAGCACCGGACAGGGTTTTGAAAAACTGTTTTTT.

The chain joins TRBV30 to TRBJ1-4, with D hard to call. The CDR3 extends over 12 amino acids. Trimming left V 7 bases short and J 7 bases short, with 13 bases between. CDR1 is GTSNPN, CDR2 SVGIG, per germline (reference sequence). The CDR3 DNA reads TGTGCCTTGGAAGGGTTGGGTGAAAAACTGTTTTTT. This encodes CALEGLGEKLFF.

The chain couples TRBV5-4 to TRBJ1-1, with a weak D call TRBD1 (6 bases). Trimming removed 2 bases from V and 3 bases from J, with 17 bases in between. Germline lookup yields CDR1 SGHNT and CDR2 YYREEE (reference sequence). The CDR3 sequence is 16 residues long. For the CDR3, the DNA is TGTGCCAGCAGCTTAAAAGTAAAGGGGGGGGACACTGAAGCTTTCTTT. Protein product: CASSLKVKGGDTEAFF.

V is TRBV27 and J is TRBJ1-2, with D possibly TRBD1 on 5 matching bases. Germline V CDR1 and CDR2: MNHEY, SMNVEV (reference sequence). Trimming removed 3 bases at V and 0 bases at J, with 14 bases between. This CDR3 contains 16 residues. The CDR3 region has the DNA TGTGCCAGCAGTTTTAAGGGGACCTTTCCTAACTATGGCTACACCTTC. Its protein product is CASSFKGTFPNYGYTF.

The genes are TRBV6-5 and TRBJ1-5, with D hard to call. Germline-derived CDR1 and CDR2 are MNHEY and SVGAGI. This CDR3 contains 14 residues. Trimming removed 6 bases at V and 2 bases at J, with 11 bases between. This CDR3 is CASREGWGNQPQHF. The DNA of the CDR3 is TGTGCCAGCAGGGAGGGTTGGGGCAATCAGCCCCAGCATTTT.

V and J are TRBV5-8 and TRBJ1-4, with 8 positions matching TRBD1. The V gene's germline CDR1 is SGHTS and CDR2 YDEGEE. With V trimmed by 4 bases and J by 7 bases, 9 bases remained unmatched. The CDR3 extends over 15 amino acids. The CDR3 protein is CASSPGQGFGEKLFF. The CDR3 DNA follows: TGTGCCAGCAGCCCCGGACAGGGCTTTGGTGAAAAACTGTTTTTT.

V usage is TRBV28 and J usage is TRBJ2-3; D unclear. The CDR3 contains 11 residues. The V and J ends lost 6 bases and 6 bases respectively, with 7 bases between them. Per germline, CDR1 MDHEN and CDR2 SYDVKM. This chain's CDR3 is CASSRVDTQYF. Written as DNA, the CDR3 is TGTGCCAGCAGCCGAGTGGATACGCAGTATTTT.